This TCR beta chain is drawn from a study of blood T cell repertoires in COVID-19 (dated by TCRdb to between 2020 and 2021). Notes on the research overall: Collaborator samples came from the United States, Italy and Spain and covered acute and convalescent phases of COVID-19. Deeply sampled blood TCRbeta repertoires from subjects exposed to, actively infected with, or recovered from COVID-19 were included in the dataset. A de-identified subject ID, COVID-19 status, age in years and sex were almost always included in the sample metadata. The prospective study material was composed of cDNA or gDNA derived from T cells, B-cell-depleted T cells, or PBMCs. Samples were obtained from the ongoing ImmuneRACE study (first 160 participants) and from over 1,000 subjects provided by 6 global collaborators. Where available, HLA class I and class II types were taken from metadata supplied by the sample provider and were not determined by assay-based typing. The repertoires were made available in a free public database intended to serve as a resource for research on the immune response to SARS-CoV-2. Points the paper makes about the study in general: The quantity of clinical and demographic metadata differed by source and by participant and was supplied without curation.

TCRbeta CDR3 regions were amplified from genomic DNA using the immunoSEQ Assay, a bias-controlled multiplex PCR. Turning to the authors' computational methods: Within the assay, amplification of reference gene primers was used to estimate how many nucleated cells each sample contained. To quantify the absolute abundance of each unique TCRbeta CDR3 rearrangement, sequence reads were collapsed and filtered. For each sample, productive Simpson clonality was calculated as the square root of Simpson's diversity index across productive rearrangements. TCRdb re-hosts the immuneACCESS table, in-frame sequences only. Its copies lack some clones; in the studies checked, an unresolved V gene accounts for under half of them, and the cause for the rest is not known. V and J calls and clone size are as listed in that table; D and trimming were resolved from the DNA. In this sample the table shows 150,000 to 200,000 clones, over 75% of which occur a single time. About 10% of the sample rests with the top ten.

As encoded in the germline V gene (reference sequence), CDR1 is LNHDA while CDR2 is SQIVND. V is pruned by 5 bases and J by 0 bases, leaving 10 bases of the junction without a gene match. The CDR3, from cysteine to phenylalanine, totals 18 residues. Just CDR3 DNA is preserved here, 54 bases in frame from base 1. Concerning this clone itself: What this receptor recognizes is not known. The input lacks base qualities; no much larger clone sits a single base away.

Participants in the prospective study were enrolled through a virtual design, were aged roughly 18 to 100 years, and lived in roughly 24 United States geographic areas. In the prospective study, cohorts were assigned on the basis of participant-reported clinical history obtained from a screening survey and a study questionnaire. Recovered participants in ImmuneRACE Cohort 3 were defined by two consecutive negative NP/OP PCR tests, clearance by a healthcare professional, or resolution of symptoms. In the prospective study, whole blood, serum and a nasopharyngeal or oropharyngeal swab were collected from each participant by mobile phlebotomists. Over a roughly 2-month period, participants in the prospective study had the option of providing additional blood draws and questionnaires. Before DNA extraction, blood samples from the prospective study were shipped at room temperature or frozen.

Specimen: PBMCs or T cells enriched from blood (not recorded which). The V and J segments used are TRBV19 and TRBJ2-6, and TRBD1 matches 7 of the central bases. This clonotype originated in a man aged 50 or older who had recovered from COVID-19. The sequence in DNA is TGTGCCAGTAGTTTCGACAGGGTATCCAGCTCTGGGGCCAACGTCCTGACTTTC. Its protein reads: CASSFDRVSSSGANVLTF.